This T cell receptor (beta chain) emerged from a study of blood T cells in healthy people across ages. Looked up from germline, CDR1 is SGHTA and CDR2 is FQGNSA. The CDR3 runs to 14 residues. V lost 7 bases and J 4 bases, leaving 16 bases between the germline ends. A sample-barcoded 5' primer and a J-beta primer mix were used in a second PCR of roughly 6 to 11 cycles. TCRdb called the 5' RACE reads again in MiXCR, with one record for every CDR3 protein. The data contain just under 550,000 distinct CDR3 sequences, under 30% of them singletons. The same sample was also studied in work on T cells of mothers and their children. That source notes: cDNA was made from all extracted RNA, 1.5 ug per 15 ul. Reads recorded for TCR beta CDR3 numbered over 9 million per mother and about 3 million per child. There was no detection of any persistent microchimeric T cell clones.

The chain couples TRBV7-2 to TRBJ2-5, with D perhaps assigned TRBD1 or TRBD2 (5 bases each). The TCR was taken from a boy between 5 and 17 years old in good health. Sequencing used blood. The CDR3 region is CASIGVGAGETQYF. For the CDR3, the DNA is TGTGCCAGCATTGGGGTCGGGGCTGGAGAGACCCAGTACTTC.